What follows are 22 T cell receptor beta chains derived from one specimen sequenced in a study of cytomegalovirus exposure and HLA in healthy donors. Amplification used 60 Vbeta primers and 13 Jbeta primers. Only in-frame clones appear in the TCRdb table, and some are missing; sequencing was by immunoSEQ multiplex PCR. The data show around 150,000 clones, with over 70% seen just once and 6% to 8% held by the top ten. The specimen sequenced was PBMCs. Receptors were obtained from a male donor in good health and CMV-seropositive.

With regard to this clone: Other DNA sequences of this sample code for an identical CDR3. The chain uses TRBV6-1 and TRBJ1-1; TRBD1 agrees at 8 bases. The junction had 4 bases not matched to a gene; V was cut back by 6 bases and J by 1 base. Germline CDR1 is MNHNS and CDR2 is SASEGT. This CDR3 has 14 amino acids. The CDR3, as DNA: TGTGCCAGCAGAGACAGGGGCTGGAACACTGAAGCTTTCTTT. Translating gives CASRDRGWNTEAFF.

The chain is built from TRBV15 and TRBJ1-6, with 7 bases aligning to TRBD1. Germline V gene lookup returns CDR1 LNHNV and CDR2 YYDKDF (reference sequence). CDR3 length: 14 residues. V gave up 1 base and J gave up 7 bases; unmatched junction bases: 1. CDR3 amino acids: CATSRAGGNSPLHF. CDR3 coding DNA: TGTGCCACCAGCAGAGCAGGGGGAAATTCACCCCTCCACTTT.

A word on this clone: The junction and the germline gene differ at one end; a read error may be behind it. The chain recombines TRBV7-7 with TRBJ2-7; TRBD2 might be the D (5 bases). Germline V lookup: CDR1 SSHAT, CDR2 FNYEAQ (reference sequence). The CDR3 has 13 residues. CDR3 sequence (DNA): TGTGCTAGCAGCTTACCTAGCAGGTACGAGCAGTACTTC. Its protein is CASSLPSRYEQYF.

In this sample, this clone turned up a few times. The chain carries TRBV6-6 and TRBJ1-2; D might be TRBD1 (6 bases). The CDR3 spans 14 residues. Trimming left V 2 bases short and J 4 bases short, with 11 bases between. In germline, CDR1 is MNHNY, CDR2 SVGAGI (reference sequence). The CDR3 DNA sequence: TGTGCCAGCAGTTACCCGGGACACCTCTATGGCTACACCTTC. Protein: CASSYPGHLYGYTF.

The rearrangement links TRBV5-1 to TRBJ2-1; 7 bases agree with TRBD2. CDR3 length equals 14 residues. V gave up 4 bases and J gave up 6 bases; unmatched junction bases: 7. CDR1 and CDR2 from the germline V gene are SGHRS and YFSETQ. The CDR3 DNA follows: TGCGCCAGCAGCCTTCGACTAGCCCCCAATGAGCAGTTCTTC. Amino acids: CASSLRLAPNEQFF.

J is TRBJ1-1 and V is TRBV27; 8 bases line up with TRBD1. Germline V gene data show CDR1 as MNHEY and CDR2 as SMNVEV (reference sequence). With 6 bases clipped from V and 0 bases from J, the junction kept 6 bases outside the gene matches. CDR3 length equals 15 residues. In DNA form, the CDR3 reads TGTGCCAGCAGCATAAGACAGGGGTTGAACACTGAAGCTTTCTTT. The encoded protein is CASSIRQGLNTEAFF.

This clone was counted between two and nine times. V is TRBV2 and J is TRBJ1-1; possible D gene TRBD1, 5 bases. V lost 4 bases and J lost 4, with 13 bases in between. Germline V lookup: CDR1 SNHLY, CDR2 FYNNEI. This CDR3 spans 14 amino acids. The CDR3 DNA sequence: TGTGCCAGCAGTGTAGGGGCGTTCGGCACTGAAGCTTTCTTT. Its translation: CASSVGAFGTEAFF.

The chain is built from TRBV5-1 and TRBJ1-2, with 7 bases fitting TRBD1. Per germline, CDR1 SGHRS and CDR2 YFSETQ. V shed 4 bases and J 8 bases; nucleotides not matched to a gene: 17. This CDR3 is 16 amino acids long. This CDR3 reads CASSPRATGRNGGYTF. CDR3 sequence (DNA): TGCGCCAGCAGCCCGCGGGCGACAGGGAGGAACGGAGGCTACACCTTC.

The chain employs TRBV18 and TRBJ2-1; TRBD1 aligns across 7 bases. The CDR3 runs 15 residues. Germline V gene sequence: CDR1 KGHSH, CDR2 LQKENI. The V gene end was trimmed by 4 bases and the J gene end by 3 bases; junction bases not matched to a gene: 6. Here the CDR3 DNA reads TGTGCCAGCTCACGTATCCGGGACAGCTACAATGAGCAGTTCTTC. Translating gives CASSRIRDSYNEQFF.

This clone was counted between two and nine times. This chain uses TRBV19 with TRBJ2-1; possibly TRBD2 for D (6 bases). The CDR3 spans 14 residues. Per the germline V gene, CDR1 is LNHDA and CDR2 is SQIVND (reference sequence). V was trimmed by 3 bases and J by 6 bases, leaving 12 bases between them. CDR3 in DNA: TGTGCCAGTAGTATTAGCGGCGCACTCAATGAGCAGTTCTTC. Its protein product is CASSISGALNEQFF.

A word on this clone: Other DNA sequences from this sample encode an identical CDR3 as well. This chain connects TRBV11-1 to TRBJ1-1, with 8 bases identical to TRBD1. The V segment lost 5 bases and the J segment 0 bases; nucleotides outside the gene matches: 8. Germline V gene data show CDR1 as SGHAT and CDR2 as FQDESV (reference sequence). This CDR3 has 16 residues. The CDR3 spells CASSPGDRPLNTEAFF. Here the CDR3 DNA reads TGTGCCAGCAGCCCTGGGGACAGGCCTTTGAACACTGAAGCTTTCTTT.

The V gene is TRBV6-6, the J gene TRBJ1-3; D not certain. CDR3 length: 15 amino acids. Trimming cost V 2 bases and J 2 bases, with 10 bases left between them. Germline V CDR1 and CDR2: MNHNY, SVGAGI (reference sequence). The CDR3 sequence is CASSYAGKTGNTIYF. The DNA of the CDR3 is TGTGCCAGCAGTTACGCGGGGAAAACTGGAAACACCATATATTTT.

V gene TRBV27 combines with J gene TRBJ2-2; 8 bases line up with TRBD2. Germline-derived CDR1 and CDR2 are MNHEY and SMNVEV (reference sequence). The J segment lost 7 bases and the V segment lost 5 bases, leaving 6 bases of the junction unmatched. The CDR3 covers 14 residues. The CDR3 is CASSPGGYGGELFF. CDR3 bases: TGTGCCAGCAGTCCGGGGGGGTATGGCGGGGAGCTGTTTTTT.

The gene calls are TRBV5-1 and TRBJ2-5; TRBD2 might be the D (6 bases). V shed 3 bases and J shed 4 bases, with 10 bases lying between them. Germline V gene data show CDR1 as SGHRS and CDR2 as YFSETQ. CDR3 size: 13 residues. The CDR3 here is CASSWDLGETQYF. The DNA of the CDR3 is TGCGCCAGCAGCTGGGACTTAGGAGAGACCCAGTACTTC.

V usage is TRBV4-3 and J usage is TRBJ2-5; 11 nucleotides align to TRBD2. J lost 5 bases, V lost 4 bases, and 6 bases had no gene match. There are 15 residues in the CDR3. CDR1 and CDR2 (germline): LGHNA, YSLEER. The CDR3 spells CASSRGLAAGETQYF. CDR3 coding DNA: TGCGCCAGCAGCCGGGGACTAGCGGCGGGGGAGACCCAGTACTTC.

The V call is TRBV11-2, the J call TRBJ1-1; perhaps TRBD1 as D (5 bases). Between the trimmed V and J ends, which lost 5 bases and 4 bases, there was a span of 11 bases. The V gene's germline CDR1 is SGHAT and CDR2 FQNNGV. CDR3 length: 13 amino acids. DNA of the CDR3: TGTGCCAGCAGCCCTGGGGCCAGCACTGAAGCTTTCTTT. This translates into CASSPGASTEAFF.

The chain joins TRBV7-2 to TRBJ2-3; 10 bases align to TRBD2. The germline V gene has CDR1 SGHTA and CDR2 FQGNSA. The length of the CDR3 is 16 residues. With V trimmed by 1 base and J by 2 bases, 3 bases remained unmatched. CDR3 sequence (DNA): TGTGCCAGCAGCTTAGTTAGCGGGGGGACCACAGATACGCAGTATTTT. Amino acid sequence: CASSLVSGGTTDTQYF.

The chain combines TRBV13 with TRBJ1-2; 7 positions match TRBD1. Per germline, CDR1 PRHDT and CDR2 FYEKMQ (reference sequence). The CDR3 covers 14 residues. V lost 0 bases to trimming and J lost 4 bases; unmatched junction nucleotides: 2. CDR3 nucleotides: TGTGCCAGCAGCTTAGGAGGACAGGTCTATGGCTACACCTTC. Translation: CASSLGGQVYGYTF.

The V gene is TRBV18, the J gene TRBJ1-1; D unclear. The CDR3 runs to 16 residues. From germline, CDR1 is KGHSH and CDR2 LQKENI. Trimming removed 6 bases at V and 0 bases at J, with 17 bases between. The CDR3 region has the DNA TGTGCCAGCTCGCCCAAAGGAGGCGGAATGAACACTGAAGCTTTCTTT. Its protein is CASSPKGGGMNTEAFF.

This rearrangement joins TRBV6-1 to TRBJ2-1, with D unresolved. The V gene lost 5 bases and the J gene lost 10 bases, with 21 bases spanning the gap. The CDR3 is 15 amino acids. The germline CDR1 and CDR2 sequences are MNHNS and SASEGT. The CDR3 region is CASSRGSPTHGEQFF. As DNA, the CDR3 is TGTGCCAGCAGTCGTGGGTCTCCAACCCACGGGGAGCAGTTCTTC.

The chain employs TRBV7-6 and TRBJ2-7, with D perhaps TRBD1 (6 bases). The CDR3 extends over 15 amino acids. V lost 3 bases and J 3 bases, leaving 15 bases between the germline ends. Germline CDR1 SGHVS, CDR2 FNYEAQ. The DNA for the CDR3 is TGTGCCAGCAGCTTCAAAGGCAGGGGCCACTACGAGCAGTACTTC. It translates to CASSFKGRGHYEQYF.

The chain uses TRBV6-5 and TRBJ2-5; the D gene is possibly TRBD2 (7 bases). The length of the CDR3 is 13 residues. CDR1 is MNHEY, CDR2 SVGAGI, per germline. The ends were cut back, 6 bases at V and 4 bases at J, with 12 bases in the middle. CDR3 region: CASRPGGPETQYF. The CDR3, as DNA: TGTGCCAGCAGACCGGGGGGCCCAGAGACCCAGTACTTC.